This TCR beta chain was profiled in a study of cytomegalovirus exposure and HLA in healthy donors (dated by TCRdb to 2015 to 2018). As for the study more broadly: According to an earlier analysis of several hundred of the donors, about 170 million T cells yielded approximately 120 million unique TCR beta sequences and approximately 280 Gb of sequence data. Among almost 400 genotyped donors of the cohort, an average of about 240,000 unique TCR beta nucleotide sequences were sequenced per donor, 15% to 20% of them non-productive. High-throughput TCR immunosequencing, statistical association of individual TCRs with disease status, and machine learning were combined to predict cytomegalovirus infection status. Using immunosequencing, the study profiled T cell repertoires from 666 subjects and related those repertoires to cytomegalovirus serostatus. HLA typing covered class I and class II loci at four-digit resolution. In the later analysis, no new phenotypic data were used to find candidate immune exposures; instead, reliance was placed on TCR beta sequences and their occurrence across donors. The study aimed to test whether cataloging public T cell receptors could reveal signatures of past pathogen exposure. A later analysis re-analyzed previously published TCR beta repertoires from roughly 690 donors and added high-resolution HLA genotyping to study TCR occurrence patterns. A later genetic analysis took genome-wide SNP genotypes for about three fifths of the roughly 670 donors and used that subset as a discovery cohort. Along with the roughly 670-subject first cohort, a separate validation cohort of some 130 different subjects was used. Every discovery cohort repertoire had been produced on one sequencing platform. Typing coverage differed by locus: A, B, C, DRB1 and DQB1 were typed in roughly 629-640 donors, DQA1 in 522, DPA1 in 600 to 610, and DPB1 in around 490. An early release that covered roughly 600 HLA-typed donors contained approximately 320 gigabases of sequencing data and around 85 million unique TCR sequences. To decide whether each TCR beta V gene segment behaved as functional or pseudogenic, an earlier analysis of some 600 of the donors relied on high-throughput TCR beta sequencing. Five DR-DQ haplotypes were treated as single units for association and clustering because of strong linkage in the cohort. Donor age, sex, ethnicity and CMV serostatus were compiled together with the repertoire data. Of the roughly 400 genotyped donors, more than 75% were placed in the genetic ancestry cluster associated with self-reported Caucasian donors.

Libraries were made using the immunoSEQ multiplex PCR assay. The multiplex PCR relied on a mix of 60 forward primers for TCR Vbeta segments and 13 reverse primers for TCR Jbeta segments. Amplification of the CDR3 region of rearranged TCR beta genes was performed with a multiplex PCR assay on genomic DNA. Amplified TCR beta libraries were sequenced as 87-base-pair reads on the Illumina HiSeq System. The published analysis was carried out like this. A later analysis counted tens of millions of unique TCR beta chains across the 500 to 850 repertoires, and some 12 million of these chains were shared by at least two donors. Raw reads were error-corrected and collapsed into unique sequences with a nearest-neighbor algorithm that merged closely related sequences to remove PCR and sequencing errors. Alignment of CDR3 sequences to IMGT reference sequences was used to assign V, D and J gene segments. Each retained sequence needed at least a six-nucleotide match to both a V gene segment and a J gene segment. Rearrangements were classified as productive when the CDR3 lacked stop codons and remained in frame with V and J, and all other rearrangements were classified as non-productive. CDR3 was defined by IMGT convention, running from the second conserved V-encoded cysteine to the conserved J-encoded phenylalanine. In an earlier analysis of around 570 of the donors, sequences lacking an unambiguous match to a single V gene segment were excluded. An earlier analysis of a few hundred of the donors called V segments functional above 56.7% productive rearrangements and segregating when the between-donor standard deviation exceeded 5%. A statistical classification framework was built to diagnose cytomegalovirus status from the catalog of TCR beta chain sequences. In a later analysis, TCR nucleotide sequences were compared against IMGT/GENE-DB human TR gene sequences so that V and J genes could be assigned. A later analysis assigned CDR3 sequences and most-parsimonious VDJ recombination scenarios with the TCRdist pipeline. In a later analysis, every TCR beta chain was defined by the combination of its CDR3 amino acid sequence and its V-gene family, and reads without a unique V-gene family were dropped. In a later analysis, fewer than 600 highly shared, low-generation-probability nucleotide sequences were removed to address suspected cross-contamination and a sequencing artifact. For each public chain, a later analysis derived a clonal expansion index from normalized ranks of inferred template counts within each repertoire. In a later analysis, generation probabilities were computed with a VDJ recombination model fitted to out-of-frame rearrangements, and the resulting probabilities were checked against IGoR. In a later analysis, TCR-TCR, TCR-HLA and TCR-CMV co-occurrence was scored with hypergeometric tests, and a repertoire-size bias correction was applied to TCR pairs. A later analysis estimated false discovery rates by permuting HLA or CMV assignments 20 times. A later analysis grouped co-occurring TCRs with DBSCAN, adding TCRdist sequence similarity when clustering within HLA-allele-positive subsets. For co-occurrence clustering, repertoires with fewer than 30,000 or more than 120,000 public chains were excluded, along with a handful of repertoires with anomalous nucleotide sharing. TCRdb carries this immuneACCESS record with in-frame sequences only. Its versions omit some clonotypes, under half of them owing to an unresolved V gene in the studies checked, with the rest unexplained. V, J and clone size reflect that table, while D and trimming were determined from the DNA. The sample table holds 150,000 to 200,000 clones, of which 80% to 90% were seen once. The ten largest clones represent roughly 2.1% of the sample.

This clone has only one observation. Its binding antigen is unknown. No much larger clone exists at a distance of one base, and base qualities are not known. Study-wide findings and limitations: In a later analysis, TCR association rates were found to vary across HLA loci, with the most associated TCRs seen for DRB1 alleles and the fewest for HLA-C alleles. Immune exposure information for the cohort was limited to CMV serostatus. In this cohort, only TCR beta chains were sequenced, and detectable features were limited by the absence of alpha or paired-chain data. In a later analysis, most CMV-associated TCR beta chains were found to appear HLA-restricted, with HLA associations seemingly driven largely by CMV exposure. Specific HLA alleles were associated with 15,000 to 20,000 TCR beta sequences at a false discovery rate of 0.05 in a later analysis. The sequencing pipeline was judged likely to have produced a cluster of highly shared sequence variants as a technical artifact. Broadly in line with IMGT annotations, most TCR beta V segments showed up in productive rearrangements about 87% or about 30% of the time in an earlier analysis of roughly 590 of the donors. A further reported finding was that TCR beta sequences accurately predicted the HLA-A and HLA-B alleles for most subjects in the first cohort. Because some donors lacked HLA typing at each locus, the association tests relied only on the typed subset. In a later genetic analysis, a missense DCLRE1C variant was associated with V-gene and J-gene trimming of TCR beta chains, and the association was replicated in an independent cohort. Roughly 17 rarely observed V segments, including chromosome 9 orphons, were excluded from the earlier analysis of a few hundred of the donors because counts were too low. When HLA alleles, especially DR and DQ, strongly co-occurred, attributing TCR associations to individual alleles was difficult. A later analysis reported that several top co-occurrence clusters appeared linked to parvovirus B19, influenza, CMV and Epstein-Barr virus. According to the authors, the approach could potentially be generalized to other disease states and immunological phenotypes. A later analysis found that HLA-associated TCR beta chains were more clonally expanded and had lower generation probabilities than equally common non-associated chains. Presence/absence analyses assumed roughly uniform sequencing depth across donors, an assumption that may not hold. In both the original and validation cohorts, the classifier was reported to diagnose cytomegalovirus status with high specificity and sensitivity. A total of 150 to 200 TCR beta chains were listed by the study as associated with cytomegalovirus. Across donors, most TCR sequences were observed very rarely, whereas some public TCRs were present in many individuals. In vitro tests confirmed that a few of the cytomegalovirus-associated TCR beta chains recognize cytomegalovirus antigens. Compared with the roughly 710-donor mean, donors in an Asian-associated ancestry cluster had fewer N-insertions in productive TCRs, according to a later genetic analysis. Linkage disequilibrium might explain the correlated functional status among segregating V segments, but an unknown experimental factor could not be ruled out. Because the 87-base-pair reads could not distinguish some IMGT-functional V segments, including TRBV6-2 and TRBV6-3, those segments were excluded.

The germline V gene encodes CDR1 SGHTA and CDR2 FQGTGA. V is cut back by 5 bases and J by 5 bases, with 2 bases in the junction unmatched. The CDR3 runs 13 residues from the cysteine to the phenylalanine. Left in the record is the CDR3 DNA by itself, 39 bases read in frame from the first base. In total, roughly 670 healthy bone marrow donors made up the cohort. Cohort members were all nominally healthy when sampled, although unrecorded immune exposures were likely present. The donor was CMV seropositive and was included in the group of almost 300 seropositive cohort members. A peripheral blood sample was collected from each donor, and TCR beta sequencing was performed on peripheral blood mononuclear cells. The Qiagen DNeasy Blood Extraction Kit was used to extract genomic DNA from the blood cell samples.

The sequence links TRBV7-3 to TRBJ2-3; the central 9 bases match TRBD2. The TCR originated in a man between 18 and 29 years old in good health and CMV-seropositive. Material: PBMCs. The CDR3 loop reads CASSLTSGDTQYF. The DNA sequence is given as TGTGCCAGCAGCCTGACTAGCGGAGATACGCAGTATTTT. With all but the CDR3 taken from the reference TRBV7-3 and TRBJ2-3 genes, the full variable domain is: GAGVSQTPSNKVTEKGKYVELRCDPISGHTALYWYRQSLGQGPEFLIYFQGTGAADDSGLPNDRFFAVRPEGSVSTLKIQRTERGDSAVYLCASSLTSGDTQYFGPGTRLTVL.